This entry lists 30 T cell receptor beta chains sequenced from one sample in a study of cytomegalovirus exposure and HLA in healthy donors. Data came from immunoSEQ multiplex PCR; TCRdb stores just in-frame clones and leaves some out. Of 90,000 to 150,000 clones listed, more than 75% are singletons. Sequenced input: PBMCs. The receptors originated from a woman younger than 45 in good health and CMV-seronegative.

The genes are TRBV7-2 and TRBJ2-3, with 8 bases lining up with TRBD2. This CDR3 spans 16 amino acids. Germline values: CDR1 SGHTA, CDR2 FQGNSA. The V and J ends lost 1 base and 4 bases, in that order; junction bases with no gene match: 7. The CDR3 here is CASSLVLRGGPDTQYF. The CDR3 DNA sequence: TGTGCCAGCAGCTTAGTATTACGGGGGGGTCCAGATACGCAGTATTTT.

The chain combines TRBV27 with TRBJ2-1, with 11 bases matching TRBD1. Germline V gene lookup returns CDR1 MNHEY and CDR2 SMNVEV (reference sequence). The length of the CDR3 is 13 residues. The J segment lost 8 bases and the V segment lost 9 bases, leaving 6 bases of the junction unmatched. The CDR3 loop is CASGDRGLYEQFF. CDR3 DNA: TGTGCCAGTGGGGACAGGGGGTTGTATGAGCAGTTCTTC.

The chain employs TRBV25-1 and TRBJ2-7; D perhaps matches TRBD1 (5 bases). V lost 3 bases to trimming and J lost 0 bases, with 9 bases between them. Germline loops: CDR1 MGHDK, CDR2 SYGVNS. This CDR3 has 14 residues. The CDR3 loop reads CASSEAGSSYEQYF. The CDR3, as DNA: TGTGCCAGCAGTGAGGCAGGGTCCTCCTACGAGCAGTACTTC.

The chain recombines TRBV27 with TRBJ1-2; 10 nucleotides line up with TRBD1. V was pared by 4 bases and J by 6 bases, with 11 bases of the junction left unmatched. The CDR3 runs 16 residues. Germline CDR1 and CDR2: MNHEY and SMNVEV (reference sequence). CDR3 sequence reads: CASSSMRTGGYDGYTF. Written as DNA, the CDR3 is TGTGCCAGCAGTTCAATGAGGACAGGGGGATATGATGGCTACACCTTC.

This clone was picked up a small number of times. This sequence joins TRBV4-1 and TRBJ1-4, with 7 bases lining up with TRBD1. After removal of 0 bases from V and 7 bases from J, the junction contained 5 bases not matched to a gene. The CDR3 contains 15 residues. Germline V gene sequence: CDR1 MGHRA, CDR2 YSYEKL. CDR3 coding DNA: TGCGCCAGCAGCCAAGATTCACCAGGGGGTGAAAAACTGTTTTTT. Translating it yields CASSQDSPGGEKLFF.

The chain uses TRBV5-1 and TRBJ2-7; D uncertain. The V gene lost 4 bases and the J gene lost 0 bases, with 8 bases spanning the gap. CDR1 and CDR2 from the germline V gene are SGHRS and YFSETQ. The CDR3 has 13 amino acids. CDR3 in DNA: TGCGCCAGCAGCCCAAGGAGCTCCTACGAGCAGTACTTC. Protein: CASSPRSSYEQYF. The entire variable domain, with the rest obtained from reference TRBV5-1 and TRBJ2-7, is as follows: KAGVTQTPRYLIKTRGQQVTLSCSPISGHRSVSWYQQTPGQGLQFLFEYFSETQRNKGNFPGRFSGRQFSNSRSEMNVSTLELGDSALYLCASSPRSSYEQYFGPGTRLTVT.

The J gene is TRBJ2-1, the V gene TRBV18, with 9 bases that match TRBD1. Per germline, CDR1 KGHSH and CDR2 LQKENI. This CDR3 region has 15 residues. The V and J ends lost 3 bases and 6 bases, in that order; junction bases with no gene match: 6. CDR3 nucleotide sequence: TGTGCCAGCTCACCCGGGACAGGGAAAGGCAATGAGCAGTTCTTC. Translated: CASSPGTGKGNEQFF.

V and J are TRBV19 and TRBJ1-5; 7 nucleotides align to TRBD1. This CDR3 has 18 residues. Germline V gene lookup returns CDR1 LNHDA and CDR2 SQIVND (reference sequence). Trimming at V came to 2 bases and at J to 0 bases, leaving 10 bases not matched to a gene. The DNA for the CDR3 is TGTGCCAGTAGTATACCGTGGGACAGAGATCCTAGCAATCAGCCCCAGCATTTT. Protein sequence: CASSIPWDRDPSNQPQHF.

V and J are TRBV21-1 and TRBJ2-2; the table's D call of TRBD2 was not tested on the DNA. TRBV21-1 is flagged as a pseudogene. This CDR3 has 16 amino acids. In DNA, the CDR3 is TGTGCCAGCAGCACCTTCGGGGGGGCCGACACCGGGGAGCTGTTTTTT. Encoded protein: CASSTFGGADTGELFF.

The chain uses TRBV12-2 and TRBJ2-3; the table's TRBD2 call for D was not verified on the DNA. TRBV12-2 is given as a pseudogene. This CDR3 is 17 amino acids long. The CDR3 DNA sequence: TGTGCAAGCTCCGGGGTAGCGGAATTGTCTCGCACAGATACGCAGTATTTT. Its translation is CASSGVAELSRTDTQYF.

The CDR3 is CASSSGGASFTGELFF. CDR3 in DNA: TGCGCCAGCAGCTCAGGGGGCGCATCGTTTACCGGGGAGCTGTTTTTT. The V and J genes are TRBV5-1 and TRBJ2-2; 8 bases are shared with TRBD1. The CDR3 is made up of 16 amino acids. After removal of 3 bases from V and 5 bases from J, the junction contained 9 bases not matched to a gene. The germline V gene encodes CDR1 SGHRS and CDR2 YFSETQ.

CDR3 in amino acids: CASSWGSGEQFF. CDR3 in DNA: TGTGCCAGCAGCTGGGGTAGCGGCGAGCAGTTCTTC. The V and J genes are TRBV5-4 and TRBJ2-1, with D perhaps matching TRBD2 (6 bases). The V and J ends lost 3 bases and 10 bases respectively, with 11 bases between them. Per germline, CDR1 SGHNT and CDR2 YYREEE (reference sequence). This CDR3 region has 12 residues.

A single count supports this clone. This chain joins TRBV4-1 and TRBJ1-2; 10 bases fit TRBD1. V gave up 1 base and J gave up 9 bases; unmatched junction bases: 5. This CDR3 region has 14 residues. Germline values: CDR1 MGHRA, CDR2 YSYEKL. CDR3 DNA sequence: TGCGCCAGCAGCCAAGGGGGGACAGGGGCAAGCTACACCTTC. It encodes CASSQGGTGASYTF.

V is TRBV7-2 and J is TRBJ2-1, with TRBD2 matching over 9 bases. This CDR3 has 15 amino acids. CDR1 SGHTA and CDR2 FQGNSA come from the germline V gene. V lost 5 bases and J lost 8; bases outside the gene matches: 10. The CDR3 here is CASSLLTSGVYEQFF. The DNA of the CDR3 is TGTGCCAGCAGCCTCCTGACTAGCGGCGTTTATGAGCAGTTCTTC.

A few counts support this clone. V gene TRBV15 combines with J gene TRBJ1-1; D may be TRBD1 (6 bases). The CDR3 has 13 amino acids. Germline-derived CDR1 and CDR2 are LNHNV and YYDKDF (reference sequence). Trimming removed 6 bases from V and 0 bases from J, with 8 bases in between. CDR3: CATSGQMNTEAFF. In nucleotides, the CDR3 is TGTGCCACCAGTGGACAGATGAACACTGAAGCTTTCTTT.

The chain uses TRBV5-4 and TRBJ1-1; TRBD1 aligns across 9 bases. This CDR3 has 15 amino acids. Unmatched junction bases numbered 11, after V lost 4 bases and J lost 7 bases. Germline V lookup: CDR1 SGHNT, CDR2 YYREEE (reference sequence). The CDR3 DNA reads TGTGCCAGCAGCGTGGGACAGGGAAAATTAGGTGAAGCTTTCTTT. It translates to CASSVGQGKLGEAFF.

As DNA, the CDR3 is TGTGCCAGCAGCGCGGACATCCACAATGAGCAGTTCTTC. Protein: CASSADIHNEQFF. V and J are TRBV9 and TRBJ2-1, with a tentative D call TRBD1 (5 bases). Germline CDR1 is SGDLS and CDR2 is YYNGEE. V was cut by 3 bases and J by 5 bases, with 9 bases left in between. CDR3 size: 13 residues.

As DNA, the CDR3 is TGTGCCAGCAGTCCCAGGGGTGGGAGCAATCAGCCCCAGCATTTT. Amino acids: CASSPRGGSNQPQHF. J is TRBJ1-5 and V is TRBV2; possible D gene TRBD1, 6 bases. V lost 5 bases and J 1 base, leaving 12 bases between the germline ends. The CDR3 runs 15 residues. CDR1 SNHLY and CDR2 FYNNEI come from the germline V gene.

The V gene is TRBV27, the J gene TRBJ2-4, with 10 bases aligning to TRBD2. CDR3 length: 16 amino acids. Losses at the gene ends were 4 bases for V and 0 bases for J; bases not matched to a gene: 3. Looked up from germline, CDR1 is MNHEY and CDR2 is SMNVEV (reference sequence). As DNA, the CDR3 is TGTGCCAGCAGTTCTCTAGCGGGGGAAGCCAAAAACATTCAGTACTTC. Translated, it gives CASSSLAGEAKNIQYF.

The DNA for the CDR3 is TGTGCCAGCAGCTCTCTGGACAGGAGCGCAGATACGCAGTATTTT. Amino acids: CASSSLDRSADTQYF. J is TRBJ2-3 and V is TRBV7-2; TRBD1 agrees at 7 bases. The junction had 8 bases not matched to a gene; V was cut back by 4 bases and J by 4 bases. The germline V gene has CDR1 SGHTA and CDR2 FQGNSA. The CDR3 has 15 amino acids.

V gene TRBV30 combines with J gene TRBJ2-1, with D maybe TRBD1 (6 bases). V lost 3 bases to trimming and J lost 6 bases, with 15 bases between them. The germline V gene encodes CDR1 GTSNPN and CDR2 SVGIG (reference sequence). The CDR3 sequence is 14 residues long. CDR3 nucleotides: TGTGCCTGGAGCCCTACGGCAGGGGCCAATGAGCAGTTCTTC. It is translated as CAWSPTAGANEQFF.

The CDR3 coding sequence is TGTGCCAGCAGTGCACAGGGCGACTATGGCTACACCTTC. This gives the protein CASSAQGDYGYTF. This chain connects TRBV6-1 to TRBJ1-2; tentative D call: TRBD1 (6 bases). V dropped 4 bases and J dropped 3 bases, with 9 bases sitting between them. Germline values: CDR1 MNHNS, CDR2 SASEGT. The CDR3 has 13 residues.

The genes are TRBV5-1 and TRBJ2-6; TRBD1 matches at 8 bases. The CDR3 is 17 residues long. After removal of 5 bases from V and 0 bases from J, the junction contained 7 bases not matched to a gene. Germline CDR1 and CDR2: SGHRS and YFSETQ. Here the CDR3 DNA reads TGCGCCAGCAGTGGGACAGGTCCTAGCTCTGGGGCCAACGTCCTGACTTTC. This codes for CASSGTGPSSGANVLTF.

The chain has TRBV6-1 and TRBJ2-3; unclear D gene. Germline CDR1 MNHNS, CDR2 SASEGT. Trimming stripped 5 bases from V and 1 base from J, with 10 bases between. The CDR3 spans 14 residues. CDR3 DNA sequence: TGTGCCAGCAGTCTCCGACTGGGCACAGATACGCAGTATTTT. This encodes CASSLRLGTDTQYF.

The genes are TRBV5-1 and TRBJ2-7, with 9 bases identical to TRBD1. CDR3 length: 15 amino acids. Germline V CDR1 and CDR2: SGHRS, YFSETQ. J gave up 2 bases and V 0 bases, and 3 bases lay outside the gene matches. The CDR3 bases are TGCGCCAGCAGCTTGGGGACAGGGGCCACCTACGAGCAGTACTTC. Encoded protein: CASSLGTGATYEQYF. Complete variable domain (other parts from reference TRBV5-1 and TRBJ2-7): KAGVTQTPRYLIKTRGQQVTLSCSPISGHRSVSWYQQTPGQGLQFLFEYFSETQRNKGNFPGRFSGRQFSNSRSEMNVSTLELGDSALYLCASSLGTGATYEQYFGPGTRLTVT.

The chain joins TRBV7-9 to TRBJ2-5; 8 bases are a match to TRBD1. Per the germline V gene, CDR1 is SEHNR and CDR2 is FQNEAQ (reference sequence). The CDR3 is 15 amino acids. V trimming: 1 base; J trimming: 4 bases; junction bases outside the gene matches: 5. The CDR3 DNA reads as TGTGCCAGCAGCTTAGGACAGGGGTACACAGAGACCCAGTACTTC. Amino acid sequence: CASSLGQGYTETQYF.

CDR3 amino acids: CASSWDRATIQQYF. CDR3 DNA: TGTGCCAGCAGTTGGGACAGGGCCACAATCCAGCAGTACTTC. The chain has TRBV6-5 and TRBJ2-7; 9 bases agree with TRBD1. The ends lost 4 bases at V and 8 bases at J; junction bases unmatched: 9. CDR1 and CDR2 (germline): MNHEY, SVGAGI. The CDR3 runs 14 residues.

This clone was detected once. The chain links TRBV11-3 to TRBJ2-1; 10 bases fit TRBD2. Trimming removed 1 base from V and 10 bases from J; junction bases left unmatched: 7. Germline CDR1 is SGHNT and CDR2 is YENEEA. The CDR3 has 15 amino acids. In DNA form, the CDR3 reads TGTGCCAGCAGCTTAGTGAGCGGGGGGGCCAGGGAGCAGTTCTTC. Its protein is CASSLVSGGAREQFF.

The V gene is TRBV6-4, the J gene TRBJ1-2; D may be TRBD1 (6 bases). Germline V lookup: CDR1 MRHNA, CDR2 SNTAGT. The CDR3 covers 13 residues. V was trimmed by 6 bases and J by 6 bases, leaving 14 bases between them. In DNA form, the CDR3 reads TGTGCCAGCAGAGGGCCAGGGGAAGATGGCTACACCTTC. Protein sequence: CASRGPGEDGYTF.

Here the CDR3 reads CASSPNDRGPEAFF. CDR3 coding DNA: TGCGCCAGCAGCCCTAACGATAGGGGGCCTGAAGCTTTCTTT. V and J are TRBV5-1 and TRBJ1-1; 7 nucleotides align to TRBD1. The CDR3 contains 14 residues. CDR1 and CDR2 from the germline V gene are SGHRS and YFSETQ. Unmatched junction bases numbered 9, after V lost 4 bases and J lost 6 bases.